What follows describes a single T cell receptor beta chain. Its antigen remains unidentified. The V gene lost 6 bases and the J gene lost 1 base, with 12 bases spanning the gap. This CDR3 contains 14 residues. Per the germline V gene, CDR1 is MNHNS and CDR2 is SASEGT. TCRdb analysed the RT-PCR reads with MiXCR anew, one entry per CDR3 protein. The table records approximately 680,000 distinct CDR3 sequences, around a sixth of them present only once. These data originate in a study of response to subunit inactivated influenza vaccine. General study points: T cells newly recruited by each seasonal influenza vaccination are few, the authors suggested.

The chain uses TRBV6-1 and TRBJ1-1; D may be TRBD1 (5 bases). This clonotype was sampled from a man aged 50-59 years who received an inactivated influenza vaccine. The source was PBMCs from blood, collected approximately 12 days after vaccination. CDR3 DNA sequence: TGTGCCAGCAGCCCCGGAGACAGGAACACTGAAGCTTTCTTT. It yields the protein CASSPGDRNTEAFF.